These T cell receptor beta chains were read from a single sample in a study of cytomegalovirus exposure and HLA in healthy donors. Assay used: immunoSEQ multiplex PCR; TCRdb lists only in-frame clones, some missing. The sample lists over 150,000 clones, 68% occurring once. Material: PBMCs. These receptors came from a woman between 40 and 50 years old in good health and CMV-seropositive. Each CDR3 is given with its conserved first and last residue. The D gene is left open where the match is weak. Only part of the rows carry a size: once, few, many, or a class if the clone is expanded.

V	size	D	J	CDR3	DNA
TRBV7-2	once	TRBD2	TRBJ2-3	CASRTTSGGTDTQYF	TGTGCCAGCAGGACAACTAGCGGGGGCACAGATACGCAGTATTTT
TRBV6-6	NA	TRBD1	TRBJ1-4	CASSPQGSYEKLFF	TGTGCCAGCAGTCCACAGGGGAGTTATGAAAAACTGTTTTTT
TRBV5-1	NA	NA	TRBJ2-7	CASSLAQVSYEQYF	TGCGCCAGCAGCTTGGCGCAGGTGTCCTACGAGCAGTACTTC
TRBV5-6	NA	NA	TRBJ2-2	CASSSGVGRDRGTGELFF	TGTGCCAGCAGCTCAGGGGTGGGTCGGGACCGCGGCACCGGGGAGCTGTTTTTT
TRBV5-4	NA	TRBD2	TRBJ2-3	CASSPGTSGYYRDTQYF	TGTGCCAGCAGCCCGGGGACTAGCGGGTACTACAGAGATACGCAGTATTTT
TRBV19	NA	NA	TRBJ1-5	CASNRDNDILGQPQHF	TGTGCCAGTAACCGGGACAACGATATTCTGGGTCAGCCCCAGCATTTT
TRBV28	few	NA	TRBJ1-2	CASSRLIANYGYTF	TGTGCCAGCAGTCGACTCATAGCTAACTATGGCTACACCTTC
TRBV4-3	NA	TRBD1	TRBJ2-1	CASSQGQGRHNEQFF	TGCGCCAGCAGCCAAGGACAGGGGAGACACAATGAGCAGTTCTTC
TRBV19	few	NA	TRBJ1-1	CASSIRGQGTKNTEAFF	TGTGCCAGTAGTATACGAGGCCAGGGGACGAAGAACACTGAAGCTTTCTTT
TRBV19	NA	TRBD1	TRBJ2-5	CASSITGTEETQYF	TGTGCCAGTAGTATTACCGGGACAGAAGAGACCCAGTACTTC
TRBV2	NA	TRBD2	TRBJ2-1	CAQRKVAGYNEQFF	TGTGCCCAGCGAAAGGTAGCGGGCTACAATGAGCAGTTCTTC
TRBV19	few	TRBD2	TRBJ2-3	CASSFLAGGGGTQYF	TGTGCCAGTAGTTTCCTAGCGGGGGGTGGCGGTACGCAGTATTTT
TRBV4-1	NA	TRBD2	TRBJ2-2	CASSQPGTSGRENGELFF	TGCGCCAGCAGCCAACCCGGGACTAGCGGGAGGGAAAACGGGGAGCTGTTTTTT
TRBV19	few	NA	TRBJ1-1	CASSSPGHPRNTEAFF	TGTGCCAGTAGTTCACCGGGACACCCGAGGAACACTGAAGCTTTCTTT
TRBV9	NA	NA	TRBJ2-1	CASSVITGNEQFF	TGTGCTAGCAGCGTAATAACGGGAAATGAGCAGTTCTTC
TRBV6-5	many	NA	TRBJ1-1	CASRKSDGRNTEAFF	TGTGCCAGCAGAAAATCGGACGGGAGGAACACTGAAGCTTTCTTT
TRBV13	NA	TRBD2	TRBJ2-3	CASSQRLAVKSTDTQYF	TGTGCCAGCAGCCAGCGACTAGCGGTAAAAAGCACAGATACGCAGTATTTT
TRBV28	NA	TRBD2	TRBJ2-1	CASSVPLAGLHEQFF	TGTGCCAGCAGTGTGCCCTTAGCGGGACTCCATGAGCAGTTCTTC
TRBV18	NA	TRBD2	TRBJ2-7	CASVTSASYEQYF	TGTGCCAGCGTTACTAGCGCCTCCTACGAGCAGTACTTC
TRBV4-3	NA	TRBD1	TRBJ1-2	CASSQDRQLSGGGYGYTF	TGCGCCAGCAGCCAAGATCGACAGTTGTCAGGGGGCGGCTATGGCTACACCTTC
TRBV10-3	NA	NA	TRBJ1-2	CAISESAGGYTF	TGTGCCATCAGTGAGTCGGCAGGTGGCTACACCTTC
TRBV9	NA	NA	TRBJ2-4	CASSVGRVGKNIQYF	TGTGCCAGCAGCGTAGGGAGGGTCGGCAAAAACATTCAGTACTTC
TRBV5-4	NA	TRBD1	TRBJ2-5	CASSLKGQGASRGTQYF	TGTGCCAGCAGCTTAAAAGGACAGGGAGCTAGTAGAGGGACCCAGTACTTC
TRBV2	NA	TRBD1	TRBJ2-5	CASRLDRVGWETQYF	TGTGCCAGCAGGCTCGACAGGGTAGGCTGGGAGACCCAGTACTTC
TRBV5-6	NA	TRBD1	TRBJ2-2	CASSLIQGSGELFF	TGTGCCAGCAGCTTAATACAGGGGTCCGGGGAGCTGTTTTTT
TRBV5-6	NA	TRBD1	TRBJ1-1	CASSPDRLNTEAFF	TGTGCCAGCAGCCCGGACAGGTTGAACACTGAAGCTTTCTTT